Below, one T cell receptor (beta chain) is given with its context. These data come from a study of radiotherapy plus CTLA-4 blockade in lung cancer. Using immunoSEQ multiplex PCR, the repertoire was profiled, and TCRdb retains in-frame clones only, with some absent. The sample carries 70,000 to 100,000 clones, approximately 86% recorded once. This CDR3 comprises 15 residues. The junction had 13 bases not matched to a gene; V was cut back by 4 bases and J by 8 bases. The germline V gene has CDR1 SQVTM and CDR2 ANQGSEA. The sequencing used peripheral blood, collected from a patient treated with radiotherapy plus ipilimumab. The chain joins TRBV29-1 to TRBJ1-4, with 7 positions matching TRBD1. The TCR originated in a human donor with non-small cell lung cancer who had a partial response to radiotherapy plus ipilimumab. CDR3 DNA sequence: TGCAGCGTTGTTAGGGCAGGGGGAAAGTACGAAAAACTGTTTTTT. Its protein is CSVVRAGGKYEKLFF.